The entry below describes one T cell receptor (beta chain). The antigen is unknown. These data belong to a study of graft-versus-host responses after intestinal transplantation. Study as a whole: Anti-thymocyte globulin was used for induction in all recipients, who then took tacrolimus and steroids for approximately 3 years.

The assay was immunoSEQ multiplex PCR, and TCRdb's table has in-frame clones only and misses some. The sample has tens of thousands of clones, approximately 94% seen once; the top ten hold about 0.2%. Germline V gene sequence: CDR1 SNHLY, CDR2 FYNNEI. Trimming pared 6 bases from V and 1 base from J, leaving 12 bases between. The CDR3 totals 14 residues. The TCR was taken from a human donor who was the organ donor for an intestinal transplant. The sample in question was unstimulated CD4+ T cells sorted from spleen or lymph node cells, obtained before transplant. The chain has TRBV2 and TRBJ1-2, with TRBD1 as a possible D gene (5 bases). The CDR3 DNA reads TGTGCCAGCAGCCGGGACGCCTTTAACTATGGCTACACCTTC. It yields the protein CASSRDAFNYGYTF.